The rows below give T cell receptor beta chains drawn from one sample of a study of CD8 T cells in Susac syndrome. TCRdb analysed the immunoSEQ multiplex PCR reads with MiXCR anew, one entry per CDR3 protein. The sample holds about 130,000 distinct CDR3 sequences; around 94% are singletons and the top ten take more than 0.2%. Sequencing was performed on CD8+ T cells from PBMCs. Source of these receptors: a human donor with Susac syndrome. Each CDR3 is given with its conserved first and last residue. A D gene is named only where the DNA matches it firmly.

j_call: TRBJ2-6
v_call: TRBV9
d_call: NA
cdr3_nt: TGTGCCAGCAGCCGGGACACGAGCTCTGGGGCCAACGTCCTGACTTTC
cdr3_aa: CASSRDTSSGANVLTF

j_call: TRBJ1-2
v_call: TRBV28
d_call: NA
cdr3_nt: TGTGCCAGCAGACGAGGGTCTGGCTACACCTTC
cdr3_aa: CASRRGSGYTF

j_call: TRBJ2-3
v_call: TRBV4-3
d_call: NA
cdr3_nt: TGCGCCAGCAGCCAATTATCAAGCGGTACGATCACAGATACGCAGTATTTT
cdr3_aa: CASSQLSSGTITDTQYF

j_call: TRBJ1-5
v_call: TRBV19
d_call: NA
cdr3_nt: TGTGCCAGTAGTATCCAGGGAACGGGAAGGCATAGCAATCAGCCCCAGCATTTT
cdr3_aa: CASSIQGTGRHSNQPQHF

j_call: TRBJ1-2
v_call: TRBV12-3/TRBV12-4
d_call: NA
cdr3_nt: TGTGCCAGCAGTTTATTGGGAGGCTACACCTTC
cdr3_aa: CASSLLGGYTF

j_call: TRBJ2-1
v_call: TRBV4-3
d_call: TRBD2
cdr3_nt: TGCGCCAGCAGCCCTGGGACTAGCGGGGGCAACAATGAGCAGTTCTTC
cdr3_aa: CASSPGTSGGNNEQFF

j_call: TRBJ2-7
v_call: TRBV11-2
d_call: NA
cdr3_nt: TGTGCCAGCAGCGAAAGCCACTACGAGCAGTACTTC
cdr3_aa: CASSESHYEQYF

j_call: TRBJ1-1
v_call: TRBV20-1
d_call: NA
cdr3_nt: TGCAGTGCTAGAGATCTGTATGTCCCTAAAGGGCCTGAAGCTTTCTTT
cdr3_aa: CSARDLYVPKGPEAFF

j_call: TRBJ2-1
v_call: TRBV7-9
d_call: NA
cdr3_nt: TGTGCCAGCAGCTACCCGTCCCGCGGCTCCTACAATGAGCAGTTCTTC
cdr3_aa: CASSYPSRGSYNEQFF

j_call: TRBJ2-2
v_call: TRBV6-2/TRBV6-3
d_call: TRBD2
cdr3_nt: TGTGCCAGCAAAACCGGGACTACTCCCACCGGGGAGCTGTTTTTT
cdr3_aa: CASKTGTTPTGELFF

j_call: TRBJ1-6
v_call: TRBV30
d_call: NA
cdr3_nt: TGTGCCTGGAGAAAGATAGACTACTCCTATAATTCACCCCTCCACTTT
cdr3_aa: CAWRKIDYSYNSPLHF

j_call: TRBJ2-3
v_call: TRBV15
d_call: NA
cdr3_nt: TGTGCCACCAGCAGACTCGCGGAGGTCCCCACAGATACGCAGTATTTT
cdr3_aa: CATSRLAEVPTDTQYF

j_call: TRBJ2-1
v_call: TRBV30
d_call: NA
cdr3_nt: TGTGCCTGGAGTCCGCCGGGACTCGATTTTAATGAGCAGTTCTTC
cdr3_aa: CAWSPPGLDFNEQFF

j_call: TRBJ2-7
v_call: TRBV25-1
d_call: NA
cdr3_nt: TGTGCCAGCAGTGTCGCGGGGACACCAGGCTACGAGCAGTACTTC
cdr3_aa: CASSVAGTPGYEQYF